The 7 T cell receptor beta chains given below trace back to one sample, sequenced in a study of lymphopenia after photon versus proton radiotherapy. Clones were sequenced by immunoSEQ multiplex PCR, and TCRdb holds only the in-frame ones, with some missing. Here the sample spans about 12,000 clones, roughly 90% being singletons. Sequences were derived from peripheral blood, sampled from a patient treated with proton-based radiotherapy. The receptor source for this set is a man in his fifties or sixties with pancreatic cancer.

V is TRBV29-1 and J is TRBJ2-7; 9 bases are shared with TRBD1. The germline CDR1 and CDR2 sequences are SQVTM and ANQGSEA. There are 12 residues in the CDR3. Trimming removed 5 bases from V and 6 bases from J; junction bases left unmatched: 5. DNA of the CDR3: TGCAGCGTTCAACAGGGGGCGGGCGAGCAGTACTTC. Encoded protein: CSVQQGAGEQYF.

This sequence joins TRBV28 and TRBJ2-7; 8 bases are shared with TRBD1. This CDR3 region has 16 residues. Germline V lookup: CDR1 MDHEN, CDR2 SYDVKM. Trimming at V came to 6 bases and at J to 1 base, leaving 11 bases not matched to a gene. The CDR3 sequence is CASSPFGQGRSYEQYF. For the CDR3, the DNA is TGTGCCAGCAGCCCCTTTGGACAGGGCAGGTCCTACGAGCAGTACTTC.

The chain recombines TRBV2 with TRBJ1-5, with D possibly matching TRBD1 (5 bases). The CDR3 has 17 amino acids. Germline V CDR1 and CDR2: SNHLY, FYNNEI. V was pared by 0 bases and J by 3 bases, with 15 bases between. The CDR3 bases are TGTGCCAGCAGTGAAGCCCTCGGCAGGGTCGACAATCAGCCCCAGCATTTT. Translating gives CASSEALGRVDNQPQHF.

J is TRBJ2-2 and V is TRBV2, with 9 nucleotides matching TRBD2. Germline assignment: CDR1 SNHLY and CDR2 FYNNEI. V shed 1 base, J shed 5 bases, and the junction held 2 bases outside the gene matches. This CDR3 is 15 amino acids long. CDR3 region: CASSEVTSGTGELFF. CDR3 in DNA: TGTGCCAGCAGTGAAGTTACTAGCGGGACCGGGGAGCTGTTTTTT.

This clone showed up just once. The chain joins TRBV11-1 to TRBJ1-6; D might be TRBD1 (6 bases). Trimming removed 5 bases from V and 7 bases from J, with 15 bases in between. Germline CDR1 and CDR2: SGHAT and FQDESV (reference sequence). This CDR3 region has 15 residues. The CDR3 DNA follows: TGTGCCAGCAGCGCTCAGGGGTTTGGGAATTCACCCCTCCACTTT. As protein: CASSAQGFGNSPLHF.

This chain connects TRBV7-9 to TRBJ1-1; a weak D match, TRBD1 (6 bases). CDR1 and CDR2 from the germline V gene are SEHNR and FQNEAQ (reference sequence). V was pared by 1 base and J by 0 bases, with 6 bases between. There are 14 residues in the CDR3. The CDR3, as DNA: TGTGCCAGCAGCTTAGGGACAGTGAACACTGAAGCTTTCTTT. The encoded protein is CASSLGTVNTEAFF.

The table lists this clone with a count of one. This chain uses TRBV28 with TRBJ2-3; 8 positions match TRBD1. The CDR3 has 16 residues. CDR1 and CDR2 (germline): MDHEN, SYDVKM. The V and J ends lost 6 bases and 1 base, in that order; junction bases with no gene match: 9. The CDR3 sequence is CASRYQGALGTDTQYF. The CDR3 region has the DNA TGTGCCAGCAGGTACCAGGGGGCATTAGGCACAGATACGCAGTATTTT.